Below are 22 T cell receptor beta chains sequenced from a single sample in a study of T-cell reconstitution after alpha-beta-depleted transplantation in children. Unique molecular identifiers were incorporated when the TCRbeta library was constructed. TCRdb reprocessed the PCR reads via MiXCR and lists one record per CDR3 protein. The sample records nearly 550,000 distinct CDR3 sequences, 15% to 20% being singletons. The sequencing here drew on PBMCs from the stem cell graft donor, taken from the stem cell graft. These TCRs come from a human donor who donated a stem cell graft to a child with acute lymphoblastic leukemia.

Ten or more counts support this clonotype. The chain has TRBV18 and TRBJ2-1; 7 bases agree with TRBD2. Unmatched junction bases numbered 6, after V lost 5 bases and J lost 2 bases. Germline values: CDR1 KGHSH, CDR2 LQKENI. This CDR3 has 15 amino acids. This chain's CDR3 is CASSASGSTYNEQFF. The DNA of the CDR3 is TGTGCCAGCTCAGCTAGCGGATCCACCTACAATGAGCAGTTCTTC.

This clonotype showed up many times. This chain uses TRBV7-6 with TRBJ2-5, with 11 bases matching TRBD2. Germline V gene sequence: CDR1 SGHVS, CDR2 FNYEAQ. The CDR3 runs to 16 residues. The J segment lost 1 base and the V segment lost 7 bases, leaving 8 bases of the junction unmatched. CDR3 sequence reads: CASTASGRTTQETQYF. CDR3 nucleotides: TGTGCCAGCACGGCTAGCGGGAGGACAACCCAAGAGACCCAGTACTTC.

CDR3 sequence (DNA): TGCAGCGGGGGCCCTACCTCCTATGGCTACACCTTC. This sequence encodes CSGGPTSYGYTF. This sequence joins TRBV29-1 and TRBJ1-2, with D tentatively TRBD1 (5 bases). In germline, CDR1 is SQVTM, CDR2 ANQGSEA. V lost 7 bases and J 4 bases, leaving 13 bases between the germline ends. The CDR3 length is 12 residues.

This clonotype has a handful of counts. The chain recombines TRBV29-1 with TRBJ1-1; TRBD1 is a possible D gene (5 bases). V was cut by 3 bases and J by 1 base, with 6 bases left in between. The CDR3 is made up of 12 amino acids. The V gene's germline CDR1 is SQVTM and CDR2 ANQGSEA. The CDR3 DNA reads as TGCAGCGTTGACAGGGCGAACACTGAAGCTTTCTTT. It encodes CSVDRANTEAFF.

With respect to this clonotype: One junction end does not reproduce the germline sequence, and a read error may be involved. In DNA, the CDR3 is TGCAGTGCTAGAGGAAAGGACGGAAATTCCCCCCTCCACTTT. Residues: CSARGKDGNSPLHF. The V gene is TRBV20-1, the J gene TRBJ1-6, with D unclear. Germline assignment: CDR1 DFQATT and CDR2 SNEGSKA (reference sequence). The CDR3 spans 14 residues.

The rearrangement uses TRBV12-3 or TRBV12-4 and TRBJ2-7; the D gene is possibly TRBD2 (5 bases). The length of the CDR3 is 14 residues. Deletions cut 4 bases from V and 1 base from J, with 11 bases between. The CDR3 DNA sequence: TGTGCCAGCAGTTCGGGTTCGGGGTCCTACGAGCAGTACTTC. Protein sequence: CASSSGSGSYEQYF.

The gene calls are TRBV5-1 and TRBJ2-7, with 11 bases aligning to TRBD2. This CDR3 has 15 amino acids. V shed 5 bases and J 6 bases; nucleotides not matched to a gene: 10. From germline, CDR1 is SGHRS and CDR2 YFSETQ. CDR3 amino acids: CASRSASGRYGEQYF. The DNA of the CDR3 is TGCGCCAGCAGGAGTGCTAGCGGGAGGTACGGCGAGCAGTACTTC.

This clonotype was recorded a few times. The chain combines TRBV29-1 with TRBJ2-1, with D tentatively TRBD1 (5 bases). Germline V lookup: CDR1 SQVTM, CDR2 ANQGSEA. The length of the CDR3 is 12 residues. V lost 5 bases and J lost 9, with 14 bases in between. CDR3 loop: CSVRQRGAEQFF. CDR3 sequence (DNA): TGCAGCGTTAGGCAAAGGGGTGCTGAGCAGTTCTTC.

The V call is TRBV29-1, the J call TRBJ1-2, with 8 nucleotides matching TRBD1. V gave up 7 bases and J gave up 4 bases; unmatched junction bases: 14. The CDR3 runs to 15 residues. Germline V gene data show CDR1 as SQVTM and CDR2 as ANQGSEA. The CDR3 is CSDTYWDRSGYGYTF. CDR3 in DNA: TGCAGCGATACCTACTGGGACAGGTCGGGCTATGGCTACACCTTC.

The chain links TRBV7-2 to TRBJ2-7, with TRBD1 as a possible D gene (5 bases). CDR3 length: 14 residues. V dropped 3 bases and J dropped 1 base, with 10 bases sitting between them. Germline V gene sequence: CDR1 SGHTA, CDR2 FQGNSA. The DNA of the CDR3 is TGTGCCAGCAGCTTTCAAGGGGCATCCTACGAGCAGTACTTC. This encodes CASSFQGASYEQYF.

A few counts support this clonotype. The chain recombines TRBV27 with TRBJ2-5; 7 positions agree with TRBD2. CDR1 is MNHEY, CDR2 SMNVEV, per germline (reference sequence). The CDR3 totals 15 residues. V shed 2 bases and J 4 bases; nucleotides not matched to a gene: 7. The CDR3 bases are TGTGCCAGCAGTTTAGTTGCGGGAGTAGCAGAGACCCAGTACTTC. Translated, it gives CASSLVAGVAETQYF.

The chain couples TRBV20-1 to TRBJ2-3; the D gene could be TRBD1 or TRBD2 (6 bases each). Germline CDR1 and CDR2: DFQATT and SNEGSKA (reference sequence). The CDR3 has 16 residues. V lost 3 bases, J lost 2 bases, and 18 bases lay in between. As DNA, the CDR3 is TGCAGTGCTAGTACGAGCGCGGGACACTACACAGATACGCAGTATTTT. Amino acid sequence: CSASTSAGHYTDTQYF.

This chain connects TRBV7-2 to TRBJ2-5; D may be TRBD1 (6 bases). Trimming took 5 bases from V and 2 from J, leaving 15 bases between them. Germline-derived CDR1 and CDR2 are SGHTA and FQGNSA. The CDR3 has 15 residues. CDR3 nucleotides: TGTGCCAGCAGCAAAACGCAGGGGATTCAAGAGACCCAGTACTTC. Translated: CASSKTQGIQETQYF.

This clonotype has a handful of counts. The V call is TRBV30, the J call TRBJ2-7, with 10 bases lining up with TRBD2. Germline CDR1 and CDR2: GTSNPN and SVGIG (reference sequence). The CDR3 extends over 16 amino acids. With V trimmed by 0 bases and J by 7 bases, 12 bases remained unmatched. The CDR3 sequence: CAWSVQWASGSGEQYF. The CDR3 nucleotides are TGTGCCTGGAGTGTACAGTGGGCTAGCGGGAGTGGAGAGCAGTACTTC.

V is TRBV5-1 and J is TRBJ2-1; D is ambiguous. CDR1 and CDR2 from the germline V gene are SGHRS and YFSETQ. Trimming stripped 3 bases from V and 5 bases from J, with 18 bases between. CDR3 length: 16 amino acids. CDR3 residues: CASSYRSHSLDNEQFF. The CDR3 DNA is TGCGCCAGCAGCTATAGATCACACAGCCTCGACAATGAGCAGTTCTTC.

This clonotype was picked up a small number of times. This chain connects TRBV6-5 to TRBJ2-3; 13 bases are a match to TRBD2. This CDR3 has 15 amino acids. V lost 7 bases, J lost 4 bases, and 5 bases stayed unmatched. Germline lookup yields CDR1 MNHEY and CDR2 SVGAGI. CDR3 sequence reads: CASTWTSGSADTQYF. The CDR3 bases are TGTGCCAGCACTTGGACTAGCGGGAGCGCAGATACGCAGTATTTT.

This chain connects TRBV5-1 to TRBJ1-1; 12 bases are a match to TRBD1. Trimming removed 1 base from V and 10 bases from J; junction bases left unmatched: 5. The germline CDR1 and CDR2 sequences are SGHRS and YFSETQ. The CDR3 is made up of 14 amino acids. As DNA, the CDR3 is TGCGCCAGCAGCTTGCCGGGACAGGGGGCAGGAGCTTTCTTT. Translation: CASSLPGQGAGAFF. Looking up the rest from reference TRBV5-1 and TRBJ1-1 gives the full variable domain: KAGVTQTPRYLIKTRGQQVTLSCSPISGHRSVSWYQQTPGQGLQFLFEYFSETQRNKGNFPGRFSGRQFSNSRSEMNVSTLELGDSALYLCASSLPGQGAGAFFGQGTRLTVV.

The V and J genes are TRBV27 and TRBJ2-7; D remains unclear. Germline assignment: CDR1 MNHEY and CDR2 SMNVEV (reference sequence). Trimming removed 2 bases from V and 0 bases from J, with 5 bases in between. The CDR3 totals 13 residues. CDR3 DNA: TGTGCCAGCAGTTTAGGGTACTCCTACGAGCAGTACTTC. This sequence encodes CASSLGYSYEQYF.

This clonotype was picked up a small number of times. This chain connects TRBV4-1 to TRBJ2-1, with a tentative D call TRBD1 (6 bases). V gave up 1 base and J gave up 4 bases, with 11 bases separating them. The CDR3 loop spans 15 amino acids. Germline V gene data show CDR1 as MGHRA and CDR2 as YSYEKL. The CDR3 nucleotides are TGCGCCAGCAGCCAAGGGACAGTACCTTACAATGAGCAGTTCTTC. Its protein product is CASSQGTVPYNEQFF.

The chain recombines TRBV29-1 with TRBJ1-4, with D perhaps matching TRBD1 (6 bases). The V gene's germline CDR1 is SQVTM and CDR2 ANQGSEA. CDR3 length: 12 residues. The V end lost 4 bases, the J end lost 5 bases, and 8 bases lay between the germline ends. The chain's CDR3 is CSVGQGNEKLFF. The CDR3 DNA sequence: TGCAGCGTTGGGCAGGGGAATGAAAAACTGTTTTTT.

The CDR3 region is CSVGGTGSGKLFF. The CDR3, as DNA: TGCAGCGTAGGCGGGACAGGGTCTGGAAAACTGTTTTTT. The J gene is TRBJ1-4, the V gene TRBV29-1, with TRBD1 identical over 9 bases. J gave up 10 bases and V 6 bases, and 9 bases lay outside the gene matches. The CDR3 has 13 residues. CDR1 is SQVTM, CDR2 ANQGSEA, per germline.

This clonotype has only a few counts. The chain combines TRBV5-1 with TRBJ2-1; 11 nucleotides line up with TRBD2. The junction had 6 bases not matched to a gene; V was cut back by 1 base and J by 6 bases. The CDR3 has 16 amino acids. Germline V gene sequence: CDR1 SGHRS, CDR2 YFSETQ. CDR3 DNA sequence: TGCGCCAGCAGCTTGATTTCGGGACTAGCGGCCAATGAGCAGTTCTTC. Residues: CASSLISGLAANEQFF. The whole variable domain, filled in from reference TRBV5-1 and TRBJ2-1, reads KAGVTQTPRYLIKTRGQQVTLSCSPISGHRSVSWYQQTPGQGLQFLFEYFSETQRNKGNFPGRFSGRQFSNSRSEMNVSTLELGDSALYLCASSLISGLAANEQFFGPGTRLTVL.